This is a list of T cell receptor beta chains from one sample in a study of PD-L1 blockade in urothelial cancer. The assay was immunoSEQ multiplex PCR, and TCRdb's table has in-frame clones only and misses some. The sample contains about 50,000 clones, approximately 81% of which appear only once. This sample comprised PBMCs, obtained around atezolizumab (anti-PD-L1) treatment. These receptors were collected from a man in his 70s with urothelial cancer. The CDR3 runs from the conserved cysteine through the conserved F or W. The D gene is left open where the match is weak. Only some rows state a clone size, as once, few, many or a class for expanded clones.

DNA: TGTGCCAGCAGCCCCGGGGACAGGGTGAACACTGAAGCTTTCTTT; CDR3: CASSPGDRVNTEAFF; D: TRBD1; J: TRBJ1-1; V: TRBV5-6; size: NA
DNA: TGTGCCAGCAGCTTCCGACAGGGAACTAATGAAAAACTGTTTTTT; CDR3: CASSFRQGTNEKLFF; D: TRBD1; J: TRBJ1-4; V: TRBV7-9; size: once
DNA: TGTGCCAGCAGCCGAGCAGATACGCAGTATTTT; CDR3: CASSRADTQYF; D: NA; J: TRBJ2-3; V: TRBV5-4; size: NA
DNA: TGTGCCAGCAGCCTCTTAAGACAGGGCACGCAGTATTTT; CDR3: CASSLLRQGTQYF; D: TRBD1; J: TRBJ2-3; V: TRBV14; size: NA
DNA: TGTGCCAGCAGCTTAGCCGGGACTAGGATTGGGGAGCAGTTCTTC; CDR3: CASSLAGTRIGEQFF; D: TRBD2; J: TRBJ2-1; V: TRBV7-3; size: NA
DNA: TGCGCCAGCAGATCCGGACAGGGAGGGGAAAAACTGTTTTTT; CDR3: CASRSGQGGEKLFF; D: TRBD1; J: TRBJ1-4; V: TRBV5-1; size: NA
DNA: TGTGCCTGGAACCAGGGGGACGGGGAGCTGTTTTTT; CDR3: CAWNQGDGELFF; D: TRBD1; J: TRBJ2-2; V: TRBV30; size: NA
DNA: TGTGCCAGCAGCCAACAGGGTCCTAGGGAAAAACTGTTTTTT; CDR3: CASSQQGPREKLFF; D: NA; J: TRBJ1-4; V: TRBV7-2; size: NA
DNA: TGTGCCAGCACCCGGGACTTAGGGTACACTGAAGCTTTCTTT; CDR3: CASTRDLGYTEAFF; D: NA; J: TRBJ1-1; V: TRBV28; size: NA
DNA: TGTGCCAGCAGCGTTCAGGGCCTCGCCACTGAAGCTTTCTTT; CDR3: CASSVQGLATEAFF; D: NA; J: TRBJ1-1; V: TRBV9; size: NA
DNA: TGTGCCAGCAGCCCCCGACAGGGCGTGAAAGAGACCCAGTACTTC; CDR3: CASSPRQGVKETQYF; D: TRBD1; J: TRBJ2-5; V: TRBV7-8; size: once
DNA: TGTGCCAGCAGCTTAGCAGGGGAGGAATCACCCCTCCACTTT; CDR3: CASSLAGEESPLHF; D: NA; J: TRBJ1-6; V: TRBV7-6; size: NA
DNA: TGTGCCAGCAGCCATGGGGCATACGAGCAGTACTTC; CDR3: CASSHGAYEQYF; D: NA; J: TRBJ2-7; V: TRBV7-6; size: NA
DNA: TGTGCCAGCAGCCAAACTAGCGGAGCGAGCATCTACGAGCAGTACTTC; CDR3: CASSQTSGASIYEQYF; D: TRBD2; J: TRBJ2-7; V: TRBV4-2; size: few
DNA: TGTGCCACCACGCACGAGCGGAACACCGGGGAGCTGTTTTTT; CDR3: CATTHERNTGELFF; D: NA; J: TRBJ2-2; V: TRBV15; size: NA
DNA: TGTGCCAGCTCACCGGGACAGGGGGCTAAAAAACTGTTTTTT; CDR3: CASSPGQGAKKLFF; D: TRBD1; J: TRBJ1-4; V: TRBV18; size: NA
DNA: TGTGCCAGCAGTGATGACAGGGCTGAAGCTTTCTTT; CDR3: CASSDDRAEAFF; D: TRBD1; J: TRBJ1-1; V: TRBV2; size: NA
DNA: TGTGCCAGCAGTTACTCAATACCGGGACAGGCGCGCACCTTC; CDR3: CASSYSIPGQARTF; D: TRBD1; J: TRBJ1-2; V: TRBV6-5; size: NA
DNA: TGTGCCAGCAGCCGTGGGACTAGCACAGATACGCAGTATTTT; CDR3: CASSRGTSTDTQYF; D: NA; J: TRBJ2-3; V: TRBV5-5; size: NA
DNA: TGTGCCTGGGCGACAGGCTTAAATCAGCCCCAGCATTTT; CDR3: CAWATGLNQPQHF; D: NA; J: TRBJ1-5; V: TRBV30; size: NA
DNA: TGTGCCAGCACCACTAGGGGACTAGCGGTAAAGAACACCGGGGAGCTGTTTTTT; CDR3: CASTTRGLAVKNTGELFF; D: TRBD2; J: TRBJ2-2; V: TRBV11-2; size: NA
DNA: TGTGCCAGCAGCTTAGAGGGTACTACCGATGAGCAGTTCTTC; CDR3: CASSLEGTTDEQFF; D: NA; J: TRBJ2-1; V: TRBV11-3; size: NA
DNA: TGTGCCAGCAGCCTAAGGACAAGAGAGACCCAGTACTTC; CDR3: CASSLRTRETQYF; D: NA; J: TRBJ2-5; V: TRBV5-6; size: NA
DNA: TGTGCCAGCACCCTCGGGGGGACTCCCGGCTCCTACAATGAGCAGTTCTTC; CDR3: CASTLGGTPGSYNEQFF; D: TRBD2; J: TRBJ2-1; V: TRBV5-6; size: NA
DNA: TGTGCCACAAGCCGGGGGACGGGAGTAACAAGCACCTACAATGAGCAGTTCTTC; CDR3: CATSRGTGVTSTYNEQFF; D: NA; J: TRBJ2-1; V: TRBV27; size: NA
DNA: TGTGCCCGCCGAGGCCTGAACACTGAAGCTTTCTTT; CDR3: CARRGLNTEAFF; D: NA; J: TRBJ1-1; V: TRBV25-1; size: NA
DNA: TGTGCCAGCAGTCCTACGGACAGGAACACTGAAGCTTTCTTT; CDR3: CASSPTDRNTEAFF; D: NA; J: TRBJ1-1; V: TRBV6-6; size: NA
DNA: TGTGCCAGCAATGACCCCTACCACACTGAAGCTTTCTTT; CDR3: CASNDPYHTEAFF; D: NA; J: TRBJ1-1; V: TRBV2; size: many
DNA: TGCGCCAGCAGCTTGGCCGGGGGGCGGGTGCAAGAGACCCAGTACTTC; CDR3: CASSLAGGRVQETQYF; D: NA; J: TRBJ2-5; V: TRBV5-1; size: NA
DNA: TGTGCCATCAGCCGGACAGTTGCGGGCACTGAAGCTTTCTTT; CDR3: CAISRTVAGTEAFF; D: NA; J: TRBJ1-1; V: TRBV10-3; size: NA
DNA: TGTGCCAGCAGTGAGGGGGTTAGGACAGGCGCCTACGAGCAGTACTTC; CDR3: CASSEGVRTGAYEQYF; D: TRBD1; J: TRBJ2-7; V: TRBV6-1; size: once
DNA: TGTGCCAGCTCACCGACAGGGGCTGGAAACACCATATATTTT; CDR3: CASSPTGAGNTIYF; D: TRBD1; J: TRBJ1-3; V: TRBV18; size: NA
DNA: TGCGCCAGCAGTGAATGGCGGGCACAAGATACGCAGTATTTT; CDR3: CASSEWRAQDTQYF; D: NA; J: TRBJ2-3; V: TRBV10-2; size: NA
DNA: TGTGCCAGTAGTATCTCAGGACAGGGGCCCCAAGAGACCCAGTACTTC; CDR3: CASSISGQGPQETQYF; D: TRBD1; J: TRBJ2-5; V: TRBV19; size: once
DNA: TGTGCCAGCAGTTACTCCGGTCAGGGGTTCGAGCAGTACTTC; CDR3: CASSYSGQGFEQYF; D: NA; J: TRBJ2-7; V: TRBV6-5; size: few
DNA: TGCAGTACCAACAGGGGCACTGAAGCTTTCTTT; CDR3: CSTNRGTEAFF; D: TRBD1; J: TRBJ1-1; V: TRBV20-1; size: NA
DNA: TGTGCCAGCAGCTTGTCGGAAGGGGGCTGGGAGACCCAGTACTTC; CDR3: CASSLSEGGWETQYF; D: TRBD1; J: TRBJ2-5; V: TRBV5-5; size: NA
DNA: TGTGCCAGTTCCTGGCCAGGGGCAAGCGAGCAGTTCTTC; CDR3: CASSWPGASEQFF; D: NA; J: TRBJ2-1; V: TRBV19; size: few
DNA: TGTGCCAGTAGTTCCCGGGACAGGGGGCGGCGGAACACTGAAGCTTTCTTT; CDR3: CASSSRDRGRRNTEAFF; D: TRBD1; J: TRBJ1-1; V: TRBV19; size: NA
DNA: TGTGCCAGCAGCTACGACAGGGTGGAAGAGCAGTACTTC; CDR3: CASSYDRVEEQYF; D: TRBD1; J: TRBJ2-7; V: TRBV7-9; size: many